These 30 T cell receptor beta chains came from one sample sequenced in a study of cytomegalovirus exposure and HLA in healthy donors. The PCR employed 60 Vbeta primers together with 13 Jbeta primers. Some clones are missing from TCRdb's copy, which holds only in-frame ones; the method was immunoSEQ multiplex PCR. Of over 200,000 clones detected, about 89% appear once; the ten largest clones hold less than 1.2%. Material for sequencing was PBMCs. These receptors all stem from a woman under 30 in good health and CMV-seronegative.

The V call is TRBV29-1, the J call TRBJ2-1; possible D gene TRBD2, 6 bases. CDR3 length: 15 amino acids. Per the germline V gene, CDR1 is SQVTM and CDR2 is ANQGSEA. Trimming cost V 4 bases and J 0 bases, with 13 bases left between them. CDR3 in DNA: TGCAGCGTTGTAGAGCCGGGAGACTCCTACAATGAGCAGTTCTTC. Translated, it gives CSVVEPGDSYNEQFF.

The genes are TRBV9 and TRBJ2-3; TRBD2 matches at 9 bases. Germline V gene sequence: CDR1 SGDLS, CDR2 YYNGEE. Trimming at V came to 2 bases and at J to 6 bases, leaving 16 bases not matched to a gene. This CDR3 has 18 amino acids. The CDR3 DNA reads TGTGCCAGCAGCGTTCTTTCCAGTTTTGCGGGGGGGGCCGATACGCAGTATTTT. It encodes CASSVLSSFAGGADTQYF.

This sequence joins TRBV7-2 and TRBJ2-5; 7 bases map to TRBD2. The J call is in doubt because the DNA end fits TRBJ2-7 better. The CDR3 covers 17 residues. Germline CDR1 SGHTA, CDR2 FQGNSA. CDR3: CASSLDVAGDSAYEQYF. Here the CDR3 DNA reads TGTGCCAGCAGCTTAGACGTCGCGGGGGACTCAGCCTACGAGCAGTACTTC.

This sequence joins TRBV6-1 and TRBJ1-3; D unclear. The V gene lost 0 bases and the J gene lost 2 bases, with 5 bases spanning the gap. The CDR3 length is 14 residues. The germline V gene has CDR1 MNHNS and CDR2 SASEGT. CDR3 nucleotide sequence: TGTGCCAGCAGTGAAGCGCGGACTGGAAACACCATATATTTT. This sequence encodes CASSEARTGNTIYF.

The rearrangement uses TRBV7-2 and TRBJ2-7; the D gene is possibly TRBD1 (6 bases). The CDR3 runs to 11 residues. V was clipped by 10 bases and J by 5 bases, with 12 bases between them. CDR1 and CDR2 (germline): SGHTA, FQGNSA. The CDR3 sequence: CATRDNHEQYF. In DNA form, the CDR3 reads TGTGCCACAAGGGACAACCACGAGCAGTACTTC.

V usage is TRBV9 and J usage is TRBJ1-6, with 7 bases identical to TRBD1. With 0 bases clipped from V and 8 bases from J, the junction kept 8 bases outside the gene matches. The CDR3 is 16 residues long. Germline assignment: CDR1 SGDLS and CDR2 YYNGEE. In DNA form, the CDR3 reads TGTGCCAGCAGCGTAGCCCCGACAGGGTTTGATTCACCCCTCCACTTT. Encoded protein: CASSVAPTGFDSPLHF.

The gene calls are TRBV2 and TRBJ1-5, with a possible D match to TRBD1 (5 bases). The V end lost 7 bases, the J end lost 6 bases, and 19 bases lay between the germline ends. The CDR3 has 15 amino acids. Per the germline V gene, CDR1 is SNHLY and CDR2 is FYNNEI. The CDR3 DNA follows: TGTGCCAGCAACGGTTTTAAGGGGTCGGTTCAGCCCCAGCATTTT. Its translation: CASNGFKGSVQPQHF. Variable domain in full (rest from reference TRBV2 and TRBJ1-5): EPEVTQTPSHQVTQMGQEVILRCVPISNHLYFYWYRQILGQKVEFLVSFYNNEISEKSEIFDDQFSVERPDGSNFTLKIRSTKLEDSAMYFCASNGFKGSVQPQHFGDGTRLSIL.

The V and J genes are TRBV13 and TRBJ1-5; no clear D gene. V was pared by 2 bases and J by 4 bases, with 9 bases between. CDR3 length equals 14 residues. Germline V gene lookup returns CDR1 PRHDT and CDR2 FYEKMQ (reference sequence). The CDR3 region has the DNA TGTGCCAGCAGCTTATCGATGAGTAATCAGCCCCAGCATTTT. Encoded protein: CASSLSMSNQPQHF.

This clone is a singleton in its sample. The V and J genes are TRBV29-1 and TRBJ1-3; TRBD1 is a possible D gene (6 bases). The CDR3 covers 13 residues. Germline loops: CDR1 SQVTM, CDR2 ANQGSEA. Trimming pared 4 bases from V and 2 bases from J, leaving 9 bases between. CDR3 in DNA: TGCAGCGTTGCGCAGGGGACTGGAAACACCATATATTTT. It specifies CSVAQGTGNTIYF.

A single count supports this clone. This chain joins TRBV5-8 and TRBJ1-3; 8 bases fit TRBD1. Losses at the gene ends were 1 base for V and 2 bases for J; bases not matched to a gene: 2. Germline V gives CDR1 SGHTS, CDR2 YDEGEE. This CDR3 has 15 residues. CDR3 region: CASSLQGAAGNTIYF. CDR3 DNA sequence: TGTGCCAGCAGCTTGCAGGGGGCGGCTGGAAACACCATATATTTT. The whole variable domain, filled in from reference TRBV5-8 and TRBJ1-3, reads EAGVTQSPTHLIKTRGQQATLRCSPISGHTSVYWYQQALGLGLQFLLWYDEGEERNRGNFPPRFSGRQFPNYSSELNVNALELEDSALYLCASSLQGAAGNTIYFGEGSWLTVV.

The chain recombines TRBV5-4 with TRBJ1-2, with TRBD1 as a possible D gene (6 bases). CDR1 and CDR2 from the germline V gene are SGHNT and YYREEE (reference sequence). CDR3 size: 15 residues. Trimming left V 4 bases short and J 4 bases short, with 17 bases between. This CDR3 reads CASSQSRDTAYGYTF. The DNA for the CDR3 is TGTGCCAGCAGCCAGAGCCGGGACACTGCCTATGGCTACACCTTC.

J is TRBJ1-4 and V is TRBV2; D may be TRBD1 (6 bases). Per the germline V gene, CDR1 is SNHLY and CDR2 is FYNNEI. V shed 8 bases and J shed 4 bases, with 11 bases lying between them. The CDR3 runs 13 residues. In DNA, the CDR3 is TGTGCCAGCTCCGACAGGAGTAATGAAAAACTGTTTTTT. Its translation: CASSDRSNEKLFF.

The CDR3 sequence is CASSPYGERGSSEQYF. CDR3 sequence (DNA): TGCGCCAGCAGCCCATATGGCGAGCGCGGGAGTAGCGAGCAGTACTTC. This chain joins TRBV4-3 and TRBJ2-7; 7 bases map to TRBD2. Germline assignment: CDR1 LGHNA and CDR2 YSLEER. CDR3 length equals 16 residues. The V gene end was trimmed by 4 bases and the J gene end by 6 bases; junction bases not matched to a gene: 15.

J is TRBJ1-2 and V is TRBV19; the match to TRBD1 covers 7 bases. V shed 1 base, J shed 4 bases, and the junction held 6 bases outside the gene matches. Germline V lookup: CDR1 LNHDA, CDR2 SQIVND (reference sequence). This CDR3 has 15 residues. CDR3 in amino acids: CASSIGPNRGYGYTF. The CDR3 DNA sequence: TGTGCCAGTAGTATAGGGCCAAACAGGGGCTATGGCTACACCTTC.

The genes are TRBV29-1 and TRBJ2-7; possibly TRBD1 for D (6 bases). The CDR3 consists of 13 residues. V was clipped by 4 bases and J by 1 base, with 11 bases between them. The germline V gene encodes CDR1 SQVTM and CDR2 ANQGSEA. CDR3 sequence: CSVATGASYEQYF. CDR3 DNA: TGCAGCGTTGCGACAGGCGCTTCCTACGAGCAGTACTTC.

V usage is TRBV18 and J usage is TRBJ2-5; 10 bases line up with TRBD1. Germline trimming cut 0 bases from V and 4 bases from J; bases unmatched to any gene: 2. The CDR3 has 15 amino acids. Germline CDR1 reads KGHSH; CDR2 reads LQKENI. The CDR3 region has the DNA TGTGCCAGCTCACCACCCGGACAGGGGGGAGAGACCCAGTACTTC. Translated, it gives CASSPPGQGGETQYF. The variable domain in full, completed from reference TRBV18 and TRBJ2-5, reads NAGVMQNPRHLVRRRGQEARLRCSPMKGHSHVYWYRQLPEEGLKFMVYLQKENIIDESGMPKERFSAEFPKEGPSILRIQQVVRGDSAAYFCASSPPGQGGETQYFGPGTRLLVL.

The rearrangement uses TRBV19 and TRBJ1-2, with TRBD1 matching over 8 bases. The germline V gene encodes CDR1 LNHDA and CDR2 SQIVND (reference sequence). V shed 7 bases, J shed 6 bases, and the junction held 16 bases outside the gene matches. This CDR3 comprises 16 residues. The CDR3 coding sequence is TGTGCCAGTACCATCGGGACAGGAATTCTTCTTCATGGCTACACCTTC. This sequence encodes CASTIGTGILLHGYTF.

CDR3 in amino acids: CASSLSLNTEAFF. In DNA, the CDR3 is TGTGCCAGCAGCTTAAGCTTGAACACTGAAGCTTTCTTT. The gene calls are TRBV7-7 and TRBJ1-1; no definite D call. The CDR3 has 13 residues. Per germline, CDR1 SSHAT and CDR2 FNYEAQ (reference sequence). Trimming cost V 2 bases and J 0 bases, with 4 bases left between them. Looking up the rest from reference TRBV7-7 and TRBJ1-1 gives the full variable domain: GAGVSQSPRYKVTKRGQDVTLRCDPISSHATLYWYQQALGQGPEFLTYFNYEAQPDKSGLPSDRFSAERPEGSISTLTIQRTEQRDSAMYRCASSLSLNTEAFFGQGTRLTVV.

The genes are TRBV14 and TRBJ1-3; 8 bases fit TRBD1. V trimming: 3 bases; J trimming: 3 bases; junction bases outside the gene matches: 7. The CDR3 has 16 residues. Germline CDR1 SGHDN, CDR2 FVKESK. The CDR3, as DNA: TGTGCCAGCAGCCAGATGACAGGGGTCCGTGGAAACACCATATATTTT. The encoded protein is CASSQMTGVRGNTIYF.

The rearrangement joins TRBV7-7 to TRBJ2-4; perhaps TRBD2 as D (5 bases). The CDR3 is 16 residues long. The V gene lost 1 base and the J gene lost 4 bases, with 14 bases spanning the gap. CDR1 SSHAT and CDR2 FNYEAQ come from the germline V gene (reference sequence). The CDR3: CASSLGLATEKNIQYF. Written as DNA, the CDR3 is TGTGCCAGCAGCTTAGGTTTAGCGACCGAGAAAAACATTCAGTACTTC. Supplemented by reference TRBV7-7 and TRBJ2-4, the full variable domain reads GAGVSQSPRYKVTKRGQDVTLRCDPISSHATLYWYQQALGQGPEFLTYFNYEAQPDKSGLPSDRFSAERPEGSISTLTIQRTEQRDSAMYRCASSLGLATEKNIQYFGAGTRLSVL.

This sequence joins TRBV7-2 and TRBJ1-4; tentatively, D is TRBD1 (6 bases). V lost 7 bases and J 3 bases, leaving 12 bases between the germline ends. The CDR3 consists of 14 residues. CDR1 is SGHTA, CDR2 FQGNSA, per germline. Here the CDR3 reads CASTEGVANEKLFF. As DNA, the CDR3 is TGTGCCAGCACCGAGGGGGTAGCTAATGAAAAACTGTTTTTT.

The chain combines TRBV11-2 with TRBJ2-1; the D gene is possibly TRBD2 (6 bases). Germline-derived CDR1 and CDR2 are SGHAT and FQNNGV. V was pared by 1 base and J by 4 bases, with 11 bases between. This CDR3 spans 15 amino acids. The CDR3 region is CASSLVRDSYNEQFF. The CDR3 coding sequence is TGTGCCAGCAGCTTAGTCCGGGACTCTTACAATGAGCAGTTCTTC.

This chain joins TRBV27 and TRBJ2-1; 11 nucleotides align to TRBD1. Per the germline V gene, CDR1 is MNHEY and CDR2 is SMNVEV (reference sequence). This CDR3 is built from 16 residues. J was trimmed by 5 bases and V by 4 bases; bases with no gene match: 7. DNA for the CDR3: TGTGCCAGCAGTTCATGGACAGGGGGCGGGAACAATGAGCAGTTCTTC. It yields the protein CASSSWTGGGNNEQFF.

DNA of the CDR3: TGTGCCAGCAGCGCCCCACAGGGGGCGAACACTGAAGCTTTCTTT. It is translated as CASSAPQGANTEAFF. This chain links TRBV9 with TRBJ1-1, with 9 bases that match TRBD1. Germline values: CDR1 SGDLS, CDR2 YYNGEE. CDR3 length: 15 residues. With V trimmed by 3 bases and J by 1 base, 4 bases remained unmatched.

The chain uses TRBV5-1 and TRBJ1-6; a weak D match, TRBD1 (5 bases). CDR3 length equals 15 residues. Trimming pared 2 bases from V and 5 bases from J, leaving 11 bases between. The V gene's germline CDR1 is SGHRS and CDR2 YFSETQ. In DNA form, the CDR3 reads TGCGCCAGCAGCTTAGGAGACAGCAATAATTCACCCCTCCACTTT. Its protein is CASSLGDSNNSPLHF.

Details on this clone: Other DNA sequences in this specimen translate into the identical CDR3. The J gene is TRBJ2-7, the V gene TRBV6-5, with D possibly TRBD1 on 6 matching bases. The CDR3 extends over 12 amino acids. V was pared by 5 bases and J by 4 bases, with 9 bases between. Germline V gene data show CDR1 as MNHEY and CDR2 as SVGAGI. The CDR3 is CASSLGGYEQYF. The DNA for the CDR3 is TGTGCCAGCAGTCTAGGGGGTTACGAGCAGTACTTC.

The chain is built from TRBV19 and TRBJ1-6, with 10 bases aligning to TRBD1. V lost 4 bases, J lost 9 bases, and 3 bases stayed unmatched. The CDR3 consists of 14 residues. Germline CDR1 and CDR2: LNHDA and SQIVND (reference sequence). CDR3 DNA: TGTGCCAGTAGTAACCGGGACAGGGGTTCACCCCTCCACTTT. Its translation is CASSNRDRGSPLHF. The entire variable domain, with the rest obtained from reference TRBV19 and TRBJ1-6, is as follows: DGGITQSPKYLFRKEGQNVTLSCEQNLNHDAMYWYRQDPGQGLRLIYYSQIVNDFQKGDIAEGYSVSREKKESFPLTVTSAQKNPTAFYLCASSNRDRGSPLHFGNGTRLTVT.

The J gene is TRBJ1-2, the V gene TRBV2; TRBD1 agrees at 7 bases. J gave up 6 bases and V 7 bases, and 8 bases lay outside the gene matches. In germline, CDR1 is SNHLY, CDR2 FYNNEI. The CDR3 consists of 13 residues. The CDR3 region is CASNLGGADGYTF. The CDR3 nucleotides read TGTGCCAGCAACCTAGGGGGCGCGGATGGCTACACCTTC.

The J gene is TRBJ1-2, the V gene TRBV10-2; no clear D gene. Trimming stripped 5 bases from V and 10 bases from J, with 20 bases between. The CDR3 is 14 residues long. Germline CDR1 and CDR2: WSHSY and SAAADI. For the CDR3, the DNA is TGCGCCAGCAGTTACAGATATTCTCCGTACGTCTACACCTTC. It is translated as CASSYRYSPYVYTF.

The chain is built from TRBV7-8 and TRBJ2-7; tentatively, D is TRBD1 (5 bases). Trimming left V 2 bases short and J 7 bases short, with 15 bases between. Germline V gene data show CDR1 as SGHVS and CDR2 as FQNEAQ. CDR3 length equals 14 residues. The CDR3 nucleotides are TGTGCCAGCAGCTTAACAGGCACCATTTGGGAGCAGTACTTC. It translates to CASSLTGTIWEQYF.